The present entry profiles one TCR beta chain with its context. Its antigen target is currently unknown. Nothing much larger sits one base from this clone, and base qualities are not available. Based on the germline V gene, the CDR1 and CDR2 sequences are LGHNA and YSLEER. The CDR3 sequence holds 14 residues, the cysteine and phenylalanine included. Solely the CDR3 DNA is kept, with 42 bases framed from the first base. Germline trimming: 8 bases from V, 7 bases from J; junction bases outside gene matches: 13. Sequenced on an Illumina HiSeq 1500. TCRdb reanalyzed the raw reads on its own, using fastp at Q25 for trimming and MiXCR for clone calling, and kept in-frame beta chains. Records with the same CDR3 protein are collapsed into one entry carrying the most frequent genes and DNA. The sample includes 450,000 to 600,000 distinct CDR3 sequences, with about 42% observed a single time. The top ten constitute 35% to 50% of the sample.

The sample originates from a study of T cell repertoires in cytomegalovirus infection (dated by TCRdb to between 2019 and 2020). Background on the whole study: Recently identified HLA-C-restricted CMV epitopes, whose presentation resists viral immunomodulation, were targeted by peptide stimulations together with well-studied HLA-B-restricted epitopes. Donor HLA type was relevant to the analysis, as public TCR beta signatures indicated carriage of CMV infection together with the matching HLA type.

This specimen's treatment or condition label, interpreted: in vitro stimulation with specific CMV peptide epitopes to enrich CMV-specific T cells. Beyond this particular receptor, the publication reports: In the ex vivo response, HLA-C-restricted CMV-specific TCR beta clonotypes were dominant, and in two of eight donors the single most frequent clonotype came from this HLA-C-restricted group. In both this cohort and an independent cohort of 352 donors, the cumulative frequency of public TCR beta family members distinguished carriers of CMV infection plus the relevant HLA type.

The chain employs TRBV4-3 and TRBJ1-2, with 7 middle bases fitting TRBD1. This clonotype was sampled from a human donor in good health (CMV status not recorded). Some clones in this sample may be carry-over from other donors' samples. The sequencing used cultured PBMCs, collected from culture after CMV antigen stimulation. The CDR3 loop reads CASAPGTAEGGYTF. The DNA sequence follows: TGCGCCAGCGCTCCCGGGACAGCAGAGGGTGGCTACACCTTC.